This TCR beta chain was captured in a study of T-cell memory formation after mild COVID-19. MiXCR, run by TCRdb on the 5' RACE reads, gives a single entry per CDR3 protein. Of 13,000 to 15,000 distinct CDR3 sequences in the sample, about a fifth are singletons; the top ten hold about 57%. V lost 4 bases and J 4 bases, leaving 19 bases between the germline ends. Per germline, CDR1 SEHNR and CDR2 FQNEAQ (reference sequence). The CDR3 is 16 amino acids. This clonotype was seen many times. The antigen is undetermined. Study outcomes and limitations: Contracting CD8+ clones were enriched in EMRA, CD4+ mainly in CM and EM. Clones that contracted from day 15 to 85 were balanced CD4/CD8, while later expanders leaned CD4+.

What was sequenced was PBMCs or a T cell subset sorted from them (not recorded which). J is TRBJ1-2 and V is TRBV7-9; a weak D match, TRBD1 (6 bases). The receptor's source is a man younger than 30 who had mild COVID-19 (a few samples of this study predate the infection). Cell type and time point are not known. The CDR3 spells CASSSSPGAFSYGYTF. The DNA for the CDR3 is TGTGCCAGCAGCTCATCACCGGGGGCCTTTTCCTATGGCTACACCTTC.